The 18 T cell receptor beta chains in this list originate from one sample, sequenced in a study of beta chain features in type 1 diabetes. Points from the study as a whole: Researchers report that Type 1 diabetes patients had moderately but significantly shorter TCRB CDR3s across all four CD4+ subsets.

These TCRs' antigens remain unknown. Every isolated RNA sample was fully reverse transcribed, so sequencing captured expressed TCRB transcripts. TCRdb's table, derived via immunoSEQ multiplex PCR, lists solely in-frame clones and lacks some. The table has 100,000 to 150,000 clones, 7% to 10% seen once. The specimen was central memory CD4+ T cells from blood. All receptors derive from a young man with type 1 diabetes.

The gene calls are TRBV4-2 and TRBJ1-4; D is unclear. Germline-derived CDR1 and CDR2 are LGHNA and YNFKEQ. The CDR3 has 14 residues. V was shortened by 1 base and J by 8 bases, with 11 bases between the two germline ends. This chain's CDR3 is CASSQGFTREKLFF. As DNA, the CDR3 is TGTGCCAGCAGCCAAGGGTTCACGCGAGAAAAACTGTTTTTT.

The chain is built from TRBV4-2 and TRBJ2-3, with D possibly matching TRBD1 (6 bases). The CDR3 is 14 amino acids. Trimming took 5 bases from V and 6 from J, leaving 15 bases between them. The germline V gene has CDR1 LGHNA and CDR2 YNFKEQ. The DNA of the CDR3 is TGTGCCAGCAGCGTACAGGGAGTTGACGATACGCAGTATTTT. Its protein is CASSVQGVDDTQYF.

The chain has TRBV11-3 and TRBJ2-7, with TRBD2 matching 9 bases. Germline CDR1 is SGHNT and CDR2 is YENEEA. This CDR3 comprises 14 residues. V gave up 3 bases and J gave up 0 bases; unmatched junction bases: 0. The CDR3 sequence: CASSFSGGSYEQYF. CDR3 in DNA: TGTGCCAGCAGCTTTAGCGGGGGCTCCTACGAGCAGTACTTC.

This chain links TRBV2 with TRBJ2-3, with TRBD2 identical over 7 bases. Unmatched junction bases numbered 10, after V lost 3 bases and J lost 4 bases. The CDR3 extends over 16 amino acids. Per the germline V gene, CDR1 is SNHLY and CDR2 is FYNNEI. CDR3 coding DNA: TGTGCCAGCAGTGATCGGACTAGATCAAGGTCAGATACGCAGTATTTT. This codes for CASSDRTRSRSDTQYF.

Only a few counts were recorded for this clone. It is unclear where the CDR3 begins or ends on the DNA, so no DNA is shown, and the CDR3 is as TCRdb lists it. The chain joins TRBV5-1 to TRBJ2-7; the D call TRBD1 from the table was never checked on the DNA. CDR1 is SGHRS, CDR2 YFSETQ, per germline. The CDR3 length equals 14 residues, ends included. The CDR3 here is CASSWDSLSWEQYF.

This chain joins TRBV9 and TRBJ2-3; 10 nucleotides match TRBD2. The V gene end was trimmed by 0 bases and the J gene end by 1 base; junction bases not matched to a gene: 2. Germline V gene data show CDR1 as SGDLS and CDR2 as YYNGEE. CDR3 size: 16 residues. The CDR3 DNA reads TGTGCCAGCAGCGTAGGAGCGGGGGGGGGCACAGATACGCAGTATTTT. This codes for CASSVGAGGGTDTQYF.

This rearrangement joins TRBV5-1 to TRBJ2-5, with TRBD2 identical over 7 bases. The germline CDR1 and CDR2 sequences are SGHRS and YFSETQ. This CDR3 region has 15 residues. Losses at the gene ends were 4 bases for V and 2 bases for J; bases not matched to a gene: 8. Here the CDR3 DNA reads TGCGCCAGCAGCCCGGGAGGTAGCGGACAAGAGACCCAGTACTTC. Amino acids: CASSPGGSGQETQYF.

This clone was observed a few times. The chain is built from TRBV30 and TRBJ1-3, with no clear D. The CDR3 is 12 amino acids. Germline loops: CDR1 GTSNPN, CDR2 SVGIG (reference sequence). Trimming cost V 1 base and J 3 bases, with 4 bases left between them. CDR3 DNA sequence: TGTGCCTGGAGTGCCAATGGAAACACCATATATTTT. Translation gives CAWSANGNTIYF.

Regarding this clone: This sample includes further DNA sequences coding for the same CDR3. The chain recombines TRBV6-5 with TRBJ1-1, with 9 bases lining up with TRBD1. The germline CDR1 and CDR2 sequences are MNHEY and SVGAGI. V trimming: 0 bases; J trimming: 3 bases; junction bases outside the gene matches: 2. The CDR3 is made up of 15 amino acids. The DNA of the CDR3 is TGTGCCAGCAGTTACTCCAGGACAGGGGACACTGAAGCTTTCTTT. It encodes CASSYSRTGDTEAFF.

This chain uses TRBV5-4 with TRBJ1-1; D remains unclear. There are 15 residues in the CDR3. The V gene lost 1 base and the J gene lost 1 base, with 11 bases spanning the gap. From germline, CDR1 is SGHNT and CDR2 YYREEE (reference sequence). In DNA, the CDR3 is TGTGCCAGCAGCTTGCCCCTCGGTGGGAACACTGAAGCTTTCTTT. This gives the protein CASSLPLGGNTEAFF.

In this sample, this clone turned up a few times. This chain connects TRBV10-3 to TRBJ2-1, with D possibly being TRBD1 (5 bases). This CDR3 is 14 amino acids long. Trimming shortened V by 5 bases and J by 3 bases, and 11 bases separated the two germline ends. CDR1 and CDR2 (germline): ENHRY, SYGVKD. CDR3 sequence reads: CAISSSTDYNEQFF. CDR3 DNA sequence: TGTGCCATCAGTTCCTCGACAGACTACAATGAGCAGTTCTTC.

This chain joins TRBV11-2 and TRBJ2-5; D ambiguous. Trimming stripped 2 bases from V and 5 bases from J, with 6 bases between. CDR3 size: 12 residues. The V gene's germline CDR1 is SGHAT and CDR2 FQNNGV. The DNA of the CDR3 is TGTGCCAGCAGCTTATCCCGGGAGACCCAGTACTTC. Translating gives CASSLSRETQYF.

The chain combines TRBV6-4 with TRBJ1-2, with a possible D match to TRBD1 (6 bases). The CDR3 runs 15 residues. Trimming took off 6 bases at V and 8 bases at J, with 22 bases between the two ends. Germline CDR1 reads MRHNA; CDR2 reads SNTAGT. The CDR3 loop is CASSPDRRGMKGYTF. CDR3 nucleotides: TGTGCCAGCAGCCCGGACCGCAGGGGAATGAAGGGCTACACCTTC.

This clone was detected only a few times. The chain's CDR3 is CAWSKWGSSRSYEQYF. The CDR3 DNA follows: TGTGCCTGGAGTAAATGGGGCAGTAGCAGATCGTACGAGCAGTACTTC. The V call is TRBV30, the J call TRBJ2-7; tentatively, D is TRBD1 (5 bases). Germline V gene data show CDR1 as GTSNPN and CDR2 as SVGIG (reference sequence). Trimming cost V 2 bases and J 4 bases, with 21 bases left between them. CDR3 length: 16 residues.

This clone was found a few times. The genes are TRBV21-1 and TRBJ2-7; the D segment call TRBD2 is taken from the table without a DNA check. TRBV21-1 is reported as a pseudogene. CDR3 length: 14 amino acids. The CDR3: CASSKGTSAYEQYF. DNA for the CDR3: TGTGCCAGCAGCAAAGGGACTAGCGCCTACGAGCAGTACTTC.

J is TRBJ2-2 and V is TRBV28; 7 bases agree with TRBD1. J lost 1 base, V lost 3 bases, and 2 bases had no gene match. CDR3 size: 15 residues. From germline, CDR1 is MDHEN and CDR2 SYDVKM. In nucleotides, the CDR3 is TGTGCCAGCAGTTTCAACAGGGGGAACACCGGGGAGCTGTTTTTT. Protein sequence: CASSFNRGNTGELFF.

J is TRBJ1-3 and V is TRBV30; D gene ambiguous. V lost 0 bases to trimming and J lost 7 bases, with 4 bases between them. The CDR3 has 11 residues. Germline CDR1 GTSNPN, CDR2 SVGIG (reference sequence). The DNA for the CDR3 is TGTGCCTGGAGTGTACAGAACACCATATATTTT. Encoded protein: CAWSVQNTIYF.

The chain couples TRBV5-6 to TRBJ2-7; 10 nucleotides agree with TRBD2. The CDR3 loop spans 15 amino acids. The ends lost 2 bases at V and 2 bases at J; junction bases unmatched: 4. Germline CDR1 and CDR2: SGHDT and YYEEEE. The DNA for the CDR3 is TGTGCCAGCAGCTTAAGACTAGCGGGTACCTACGAGCAGTACTTC. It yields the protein CASSLRLAGTYEQYF.